The 27 T cell receptor beta chains below come from one sample, sequenced in a study of spatial heterogeneity in lung cancer (dated by TCRdb to about 2019). The time point label, as the study defines it: sample taken at primary tumor resection. The library was obtained by 5' RACE. The sample was run on a NextSeq 500. TCRdb redid the processing of the public reads, applying fastp at Q25 and MiXCR, and retained in-frame beta chains. Every entry covers one CDR3 protein and lists the most common genes and DNA from its rows. For this sample there are around 7,000 distinct CDR3 sequences; 11% to 15% appear just once. The ten largest account for 7% to 9% of the sample. These receptors' targets are unknown. The paper's findings and limits, for the study overall: A correlation was observed between the number of expanded intratumoral alpha and beta TCRs and the tumor nonsynonymous mutation count.

The sample consisted of lung tumor tissue, taken at surgery. Every receptor here comes from a female donor with early-stage non-small cell lung cancer.

This clonotype is medium-sized within its sample. The library was prepared for alpha chains; this beta chain is a stray read, so its frequency means little. This chain joins TRBV5-1 and TRBJ2-3; no reliable D call. From germline, CDR1 is SGHRS and CDR2 YFSETQ. The CDR3 is 15 amino acids. V was clipped by 2 bases and J by 1 base, with 11 bases between them. As DNA, the CDR3 is TGCGCCAGCAGCTTAGCGTTGGCTGGCACAGATACGCAGTATTTT. It translates to CASSLALAGTDTQYF.

Judged by abundance, this clonotype is medium-sized. Little can be read into the size of this beta chain, an off-target read in a library designed for alpha chains. The rearrangement joins TRBV12-3 or TRBV12-4 to TRBJ2-3; D is possibly TRBD2 (5 bases). V was pared by 1 base and J by 6 bases, with 14 bases between. This CDR3 has 15 amino acids. CDR3 amino acids: CASSLGTFLGDTQYF. For the CDR3, the DNA is TGTGCCAGCAGTTTAGGGACTTTTCTGGGGGATACGCAGTATTTT.

This clonotype has at least ten counts. The library was built for alpha chains, so this beta chain is an off-target read and its size means little. The chain is built from TRBV6-6 and TRBJ2-7; no firm D call. CDR3 size: 13 residues. Germline assignment: CDR1 MNHNY and CDR2 SVGAGI (reference sequence). V lost 2 bases and J lost 6, with 11 bases in between. In DNA, the CDR3 is TGTGCCAGCAGTTACGTTCCGGGCACCGAGCAGTACTTC. This encodes CASSYVPGTEQYF.

This clonotype qualifies as medium-sized. This beta chain turned up in a library designed for alpha chains; as an off-target read, its abundance says little. The chain joins TRBV9 to TRBJ1-2; 12 bases fit TRBD1. The length of the CDR3 is 16 residues. The V gene's germline CDR1 is SGDLS and CDR2 YYNGEE. V shed 4 bases, J shed 4 bases, and the junction held 8 bases outside the gene matches. For the CDR3, the DNA is TGTGCCAGCAGCTCGCCTGGGACAGGGGGCCTCTATGGCTACACCTTC. It translates to CASSSPGTGGLYGYTF.

Relative to its sample, this clonotype is medium-sized. Found in a library prepared for alpha chains, this beta chain is an off-target read, and its abundance has little meaning. The chain employs TRBV30 and TRBJ2-5, with D possibly matching TRBD1 (6 bases). This CDR3 is 14 amino acids long. The germline CDR1 and CDR2 sequences are GTSNPN and SVGIG (reference sequence). Trimming took 3 bases from V and 1 from J, leaving 12 bases between them. As DNA, the CDR3 is TGTGCCTGGAGCCTACAGGGATTCCAAGAGACCCAGTACTTC. Translating it yields CAWSLQGFQETQYF. The full variable domain, with the rest looked up from reference TRBV30 and TRBJ2-5, is SQTIHQWPATLVQPVGSPLSLECTVEGTSNPNLYWYRQAAGRGLQLLFYSVGIGQISSEVPQNLSASRPQDRQFILSSKKLLLSDSGFYLCAWSLQGFQETQYFGPGTRLLVL.

By its share, this clonotype is large. With the library built for alpha chains, this beta chain is off target and its frequency is not meaningful. The chain recombines TRBV10-3 with TRBJ2-1, with TRBD1 matching 12 bases. Germline CDR1 reads ENHRY; CDR2 reads SYGVKD. With V trimmed by 9 bases and J by 6 bases, 12 bases remained unmatched. This CDR3 has 16 residues. This CDR3 is CAISPGQGAIGNEQFF. Here the CDR3 DNA reads TGTGCCATAAGCCCGGGACAGGGGGCCATTGGCAATGAGCAGTTCTTC.

The table lists this clonotype with many counts. This beta chain represents an off-target read in a library built for alpha chains; its size is of limited meaning. This rearrangement joins TRBV10-3 to TRBJ2-3; 7 positions agree with TRBD2. CDR3 length: 15 amino acids. The trim removed 6 bases at V and 2 bases at J, leaving 8 bases unmatched. The germline CDR1 and CDR2 sequences are ENHRY and SYGVKD. Here the CDR3 DNA reads TGTGCCATCAGCGGGGGAGCGGGGATCACAGATACGCAGTATTTT. Protein product: CAISGGAGITDTQYF.

This clonotype is classed as medium-sized (0.01 to 0.1%). This beta chain came through as a stray read in a library set up for alpha chains, and its size says little. The rearrangement links TRBV7-9 to TRBJ2-3; TRBD1 might be the D (5 bases). This CDR3 spans 12 amino acids. V lost 4 bases and J 6 bases, leaving 8 bases between the germline ends. Germline CDR1 SEHNR, CDR2 FQNEAQ (reference sequence). This CDR3 is CASSSSGDTQYF. The CDR3 DNA reads as TGTGCCAGCAGCTCGTCAGGGGATACGCAGTATTTT.

This clonotype is categorized as medium-sized. This beta chain is a stray sequence in a library constructed for alpha chains; its clone size is not meaningful. The rearrangement uses TRBV6-6 and TRBJ1-2; 7 nucleotides agree with TRBD1. This CDR3 region has 14 residues. V lost 5 bases and J lost 1; bases outside the gene matches: 4. Germline values: CDR1 MNHNY, CDR2 SVGAGI (reference sequence). The CDR3 nucleotides are TGTGCCAGCAGTAACAGGGGTTATAACTATGGCTACACCTTC. This codes for CASSNRGYNYGYTF.

This clonotype was seen ten or more times. This beta chain turned up in a library designed for alpha chains; as an off-target read, its abundance says little. The chain uses TRBV28 and TRBJ1-6, with 9 bases identical to TRBD1. Trimming removed 5 bases from V and 9 bases from J; junction bases left unmatched: 5. The CDR3 has 14 residues. Per germline, CDR1 MDHEN and CDR2 SYDVKM. CDR3 amino acids: CASSPGQGTSPLHF. The CDR3 nucleotides read TGTGCCAGCAGTCCGGGACAGGGTACTTCACCCCTCCACTTT.

As regards this clonotype: Mismatch with germline at one junction end may stem from a read error. For a library built for alpha chains, this beta chain is a stray read; little rests on its size. This chain joins TRBV29-1 and TRBJ1-1, with D hard to call. This CDR3 is 10 amino acids long. The germline V gene encodes CDR1 SQVTM and CDR2 ANQGSEA. In DNA form, the CDR3 reads TGCAGCGTCGAAGGCACTGAAGCTTTCTTT. Residues: CSVEGTEAFF.

In the case of this clonotype: The library was prepared for alpha chains; this beta chain is a stray read, so its frequency means little. DNA of the CDR3: TGTGCCAGCAATGGACAGAACAATCAGCCCCAGCATTTT. It translates to CASNGQNNQPQHF. The chain has TRBV12-3 or TRBV12-4 and TRBJ1-5; TRBD1 might be the D (6 bases). The CDR3 consists of 13 residues. The germline V and J ends were trimmed by 7 bases and 3 bases, with 10 bases remaining between them.

In the case of this clonotype: The library was prepared for alpha chains; this beta chain is a stray read, so its frequency means little. The chain couples TRBV29-1 to TRBJ2-7; D not certain. The V gene's germline CDR1 is SQVTM and CDR2 ANQGSEA. V dropped 4 bases and J dropped 5 bases, with 6 bases sitting between them. The CDR3 covers 10 residues. For the CDR3, the DNA is TGCAGCGTTGTAGAGAACGAGCAGTACTTC. It encodes CSVVENEQYF.

This clonotype ranks as medium-sized. Found in a library prepared for alpha chains, this beta chain is an off-target read, and its abundance has little meaning. The genes are TRBV11-2 and TRBJ2-1; 8 nucleotides align to TRBD2. Germline-derived CDR1 and CDR2 are SGHAT and FQNNGV. V was pared by 3 bases and J by 5 bases, with 6 bases of the junction left unmatched. The CDR3 is 15 amino acids. The CDR3 DNA follows: TGTGCCAGCAGCTTTCGGGGGGGCCGGGACAATGAGCAGTTCTTC. Its translation is CASSFRGGRDNEQFF.

With regard to this clonotype: Being off target in a library aimed at alpha chains, this beta chain has a size of little meaning. This chain uses TRBV11-2 with TRBJ1-1; a weak D match, TRBD1 (5 bases). This CDR3 region has 15 residues. Germline V gene lookup returns CDR1 SGHAT and CDR2 FQNNGV. V lost 5 bases and J 0 bases, leaving 13 bases between the germline ends. CDR3 sequence: CASSPTSQVNTEAFF. In DNA form, the CDR3 reads TGTGCCAGCAGCCCGACTTCACAGGTGAACACTGAAGCTTTCTTT.

To note about this clonotype: Because this beta chain is a stray read in a library intended to capture alpha chains, its abundance should not be given much weight. The V and J genes are TRBV7-3 and TRBJ2-2; D possibly corresponds to TRBD1 (6 bases). The CDR3 runs to 15 residues. Per the germline V gene, CDR1 is SGHTA and CDR2 is FQGTGA. Trimming left V 2 bases short and J 3 bases short, with 10 bases between. The CDR3 DNA reads TGTGCCAGCAGCTTATCCCAGGGGTACACCGGGGAGCTGTTTTTT. Amino acids: CASSLSQGYTGELFF.

This clonotype has at least ten counts. This beta chain is a stray sequence in a library constructed for alpha chains; its clone size is not meaningful. V usage is TRBV6-2 or TRBV6-3 and J usage is TRBJ1-5, with D perhaps TRBD1 (6 bases). The V gene lost 0 bases and the J gene lost 15 bases, with 12 bases spanning the gap. Germline V lookup: CDR1 MNHEY, CDR2 SVGEGT. The CDR3 is 12 amino acids. For the CDR3, the DNA is TGTGCCAGCAGTTACTCAAGCGGGGGGCGGCATTTT. It codes for CASSYSSGGRHF.

In its sample, this clonotype is medium-sized. Since the library was made to target alpha chains, this beta chain is a stray read and its abundance is not meaningful. This chain links TRBV7-9 with TRBJ2-3; 7 nucleotides align to TRBD1. Trimming removed 4 bases from V and 2 bases from J; junction bases left unmatched: 6. Germline V gene lookup returns CDR1 SEHNR and CDR2 FQNEAQ (reference sequence). CDR3 length equals 15 residues. The CDR3 region has the DNA TGTGCCAGCAGCTGGACAGGCCACGACACAGATACGCAGTATTTT. Protein: CASSWTGHDTDTQYF.

This clonotype is judged medium-sized. Little can be read into the size of this beta chain, an off-target read in a library designed for alpha chains. The chain uses TRBV28 and TRBJ1-2; TRBD1 might be the D (6 bases). V dropped 1 base and J dropped 0 bases, with 18 bases sitting between them. The CDR3 contains 18 residues. Germline CDR1 reads MDHEN; CDR2 reads SYDVKM. CDR3 nucleotides: TGTGCCAGCAGTTTATTACGTGACAGGTCGTCAGCTAACTATGGCTACACCTTC. The encoded protein is CASSLLRDRSSANYGYTF.

Ten or more counts support this clonotype. This beta chain slipped into a library made for alpha chains as a stray read, so its size is not meaningful. This chain links TRBV14 with TRBJ2-4, with 9 bases fitting TRBD1. The CDR3 spans 16 residues. V gave up 4 bases and J gave up 2 bases; unmatched junction bases: 6. The germline V gene has CDR1 SGHDN and CDR2 FVKESK. The CDR3 region is CASSPGTGKSKNIQYF. CDR3 nucleotide sequence: TGTGCCAGCAGCCCTGGGACAGGGAAGTCCAAAAACATTCAGTACTTC.

This clonotype is termed medium-sized (0.01 to 0.1%). Because this beta chain is a stray read in a library intended to capture alpha chains, its abundance should not be given much weight. This sequence joins TRBV20-1 and TRBJ2-7; 9 bases line up with TRBD2. The CDR3 spans 16 residues. Germline V gene data show CDR1 as DFQATT and CDR2 as SNEGSKA (reference sequence). V lost 4 bases to trimming and J lost 1 base; unmatched junction nucleotides: 11. The CDR3 nucleotides are TGCAGTGCTACGAGCCTCAGCGGGGGGAGTTCCTACGAGCAGTACTTC. This translates into CSATSLSGGSSYEQYF.

This clonotype ranks as medium-sized. This beta chain is a stray read from a library made for alpha chains; its abundance is not meaningful. The chain recombines TRBV5-1 with TRBJ2-7; 11 nucleotides agree with TRBD2. This CDR3 region has 14 residues. The germline CDR1 and CDR2 sequences are SGHRS and YFSETQ. Trimming at V came to 4 bases and at J to 3 bases, leaving 3 bases not matched to a gene. The CDR3 spells CASSLGTSGYEQYF. The CDR3 DNA reads TGCGCCAGCAGCCTCGGGACTAGCGGCTACGAGCAGTACTTC.

By sample fraction, this clonotype is medium-sized. Since the library was made to target alpha chains, this beta chain is a stray read and its abundance is not meaningful. The chain links TRBV7-2 to TRBJ1-5; possibly TRBD1 for D (5 bases). This CDR3 comprises 13 residues. V shed 3 bases and J shed 7 bases, with 10 bases lying between them. Germline loops: CDR1 SGHTA, CDR2 FQGNSA. For the CDR3, the DNA is TGTGCCAGCAGCTTGACAGTGAACCAGCCCCAGCATTTT. Protein product: CASSLTVNQPQHF.

This clonotype is classed as medium-sized. As an off-target read in a library built for alpha chains, this beta chain has a frequency of little significance. The chain links TRBV12-3 or TRBV12-4 to TRBJ2-1, with TRBD2 as a possible D gene (5 bases). The CDR3 spans 13 residues. With 3 bases removed from V and 7 bases from J, the gap between germline ends came to 10 bases. CDR3 residues: CASSFGPGNEQFF. The CDR3 region has the DNA TGTGCCAGCAGTTTTGGCCCGGGGAATGAGCAGTTCTTC.

This clonotype ranks as medium-sized. Because this beta chain is a stray read in a library intended to capture alpha chains, its abundance should not be given much weight. This CDR3 is CASSLDHYGYTF. CDR3 in DNA: TGTGCCAGCAGCTTAGACCACTATGGCTACACCTTC. The J gene is TRBJ1-2, the V gene TRBV11-2; D not certain. V was shortened by 0 bases and J by 3 bases, with 2 bases between the two germline ends. The germline V gene has CDR1 SGHAT and CDR2 FQNNGV. CDR3 size: 12 residues.

This clonotype has ten or more counts. This beta chain is a stray sequence in a library constructed for alpha chains; its clone size is not meaningful. V and J are TRBV6-7 and TRBJ2-2; TRBD2 agrees at 10 bases. TRBV6-7 is an ORF, with its function uncertain. The CDR3 extends over 19 amino acids. After removal of 0 bases from V and 4 bases from J, the junction contained 11 bases not matched to a gene. The CDR3 nucleotides are TGTGCCAGCAGTTACTCTGGACTAGCGGTGGCAAGCGCCACCGGGGAGCTGTTTTTT. Protein: CASSYSGLAVASATGELFF.

This clonotype showed up many times. This beta chain came through as a stray read in a library set up for alpha chains, and its size says little. The V call is TRBV4-1, the J call TRBJ2-7; maybe TRBD2 (6 bases). CDR3 length: 16 residues. Per the germline V gene, CDR1 is MGHRA and CDR2 is YSYEKL. V lost 1 base and J 0 bases, leaving 13 bases between the germline ends. The CDR3 sequence: CASSQAPSASSYEQYF. The CDR3 coding sequence is TGCGCCAGCAGCCAAGCCCCTAGCGCTAGCTCCTACGAGCAGTACTTC.